The present TCR beta chain was sequenced within a study of T-cell reconstitution after alpha-beta-depleted transplantation in children. Unique molecular identifiers were used to barcode this TCRbeta library. TCRdb re-called the PCR reads with MiXCR, one entry per CDR3 protein. Of 380,000 or so distinct CDR3 sequences in the sample, roughly 15% were seen once. This clonotype was recorded many times. The CDR3 runs to 15 residues. CDR1 is KGHDR and CDR2 is SFDVKD in the germline V gene. Trimming left V 5 bases short and J 4 bases short, with 15 bases between. This sample comprised PBMCs, obtained from the stem cell graft. The chain recombines TRBV24-1 with TRBJ2-3; possibly TRBD2 for D (6 bases). The TCR originated in a human donor who donated a stem cell graft to a child with Fanconi anemia. The CDR3: CATSGKSGDPDTQYF. CDR3 DNA sequence: TGTGCCACCAGTGGAAAGTCGGGAGATCCAGATACGCAGTATTTT.